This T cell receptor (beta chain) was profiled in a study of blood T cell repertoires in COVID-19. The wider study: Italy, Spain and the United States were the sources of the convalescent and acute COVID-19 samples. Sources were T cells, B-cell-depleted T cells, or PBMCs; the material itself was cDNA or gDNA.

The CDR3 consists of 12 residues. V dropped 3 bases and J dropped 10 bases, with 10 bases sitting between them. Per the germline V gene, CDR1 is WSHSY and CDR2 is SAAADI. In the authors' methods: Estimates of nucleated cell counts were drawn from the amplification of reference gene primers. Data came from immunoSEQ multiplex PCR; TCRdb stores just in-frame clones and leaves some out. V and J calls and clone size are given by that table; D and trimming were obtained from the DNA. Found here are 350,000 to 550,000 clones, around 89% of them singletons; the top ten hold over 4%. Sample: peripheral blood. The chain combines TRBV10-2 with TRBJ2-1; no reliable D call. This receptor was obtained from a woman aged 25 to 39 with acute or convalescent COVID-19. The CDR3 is CASSEGVVEQFF. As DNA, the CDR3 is TGCGCCAGCAGTGAAGGAGTGGTGGAGCAGTTCTTC.